This TCR beta chain was captured by sequencing in a study of T cells in localized non-small cell lung cancer. Study-level points and caveats: Detection in adjacent lung was observed for a median 57 of the top 100 tumor clones. Sequencing was limited to one tumor region, leaving the possibility of heterogeneity open. Uninvolved adjacent lung showed higher T cell clonality than tumor. Higher T cell density in the blood was associated with longer overall survival, whereas higher adjacent-lung clonality associated with shorter survival.

A remark on this clone: The antigen is undetermined.

Looked up from germline, CDR1 is GTSNPN and CDR2 is SVGIG (reference sequence). The CDR3 has 14 amino acids. V was clipped by 1 base and J by 2 bases, with 12 bases between them. Generated by immunoSEQ multiplex PCR, the TCRdb table keeps only in-frame clones and is missing some. The data show approximately 17,000 clones, roughly four fifths seen once. This TCR came from a male donor older than 55 with stage I lung adenocarcinoma. The input for sequencing was peripheral blood, taken before any cancer treatment. V usage is TRBV30 and J usage is TRBJ2-7, with D perhaps TRBD1 (5 bases). The CDR3 DNA sequence: TGTGCCTGGAGTGGGTTTGCAGGGACCTACGAGCAGTACTTC. Protein sequence: CAWSGFAGTYEQYF.